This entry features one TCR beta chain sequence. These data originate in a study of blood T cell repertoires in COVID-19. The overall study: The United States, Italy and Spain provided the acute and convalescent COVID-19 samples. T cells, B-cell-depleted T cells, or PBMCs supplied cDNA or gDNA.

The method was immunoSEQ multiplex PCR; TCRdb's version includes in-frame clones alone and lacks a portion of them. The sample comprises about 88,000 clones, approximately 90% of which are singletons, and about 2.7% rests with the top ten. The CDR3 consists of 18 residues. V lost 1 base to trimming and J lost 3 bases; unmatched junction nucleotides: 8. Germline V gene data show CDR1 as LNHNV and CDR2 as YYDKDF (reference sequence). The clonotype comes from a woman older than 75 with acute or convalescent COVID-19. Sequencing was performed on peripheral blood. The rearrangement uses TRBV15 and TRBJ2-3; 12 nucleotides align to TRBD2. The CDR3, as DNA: TGTGCCACCAGCAGAGGGCTAGCGGGGGGGCAGTTGACAGATACGCAGTATTTT. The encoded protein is CATSRGLAGGQLTDTQYF.